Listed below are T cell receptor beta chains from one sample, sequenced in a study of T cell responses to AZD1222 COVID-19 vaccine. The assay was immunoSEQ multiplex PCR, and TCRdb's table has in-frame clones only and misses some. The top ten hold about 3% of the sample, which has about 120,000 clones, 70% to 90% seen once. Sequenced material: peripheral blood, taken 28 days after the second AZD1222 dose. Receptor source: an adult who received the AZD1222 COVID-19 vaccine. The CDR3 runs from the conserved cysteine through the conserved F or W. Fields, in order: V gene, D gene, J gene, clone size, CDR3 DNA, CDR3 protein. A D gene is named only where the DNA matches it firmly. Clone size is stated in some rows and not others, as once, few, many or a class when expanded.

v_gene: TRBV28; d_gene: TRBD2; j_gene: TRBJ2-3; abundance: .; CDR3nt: TGTGCCAGCAAAACCACGGGGGGGAGCACAGATACGCAGTATTTT; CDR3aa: CASKTTGGSTDTQYF
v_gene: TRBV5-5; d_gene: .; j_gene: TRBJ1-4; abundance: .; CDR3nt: TGTGCCAGCAGCCTCAGGGAGGCTAATGAAAAACTGTTTTTT; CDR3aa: CASSLREANEKLFF
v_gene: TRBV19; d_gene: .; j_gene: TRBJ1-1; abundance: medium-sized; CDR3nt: TGTGCCAGTAGGCGTGGCGGGGGCACTGAAGCTTTCTTT; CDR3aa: CASRRGGGTEAFF
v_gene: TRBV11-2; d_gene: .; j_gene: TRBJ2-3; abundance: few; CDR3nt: TGTGCCAGCAGCTTAGTACCGGCAGGGGCAGATACGCAGTATTTT; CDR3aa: CASSLVPAGADTQYF
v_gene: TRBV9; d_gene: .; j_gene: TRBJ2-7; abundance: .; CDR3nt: TGTGCCAGCAGCGTAGGGGCAGGTATAACCTACGAGCAGTACTTC; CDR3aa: CASSVGAGITYEQYF
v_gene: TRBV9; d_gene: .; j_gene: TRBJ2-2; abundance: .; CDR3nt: TGTGCCAGCAGCCCTCCTCACGGGAACACCGGGGAGCTGTTTTTT; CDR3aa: CASSPPHGNTGELFF
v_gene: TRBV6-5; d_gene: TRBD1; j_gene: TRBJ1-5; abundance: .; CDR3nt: TGTGCCAGCACCCCTACAGGGGTAAGCAATCAGCCCCAGCATTTT; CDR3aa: CASTPTGVSNQPQHF
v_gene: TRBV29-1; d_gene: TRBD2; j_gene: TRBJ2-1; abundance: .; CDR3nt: TGCAGCGTCTTAGCGGGGTCGAGCTCCTACAATGAGCAGTTCTTC; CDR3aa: CSVLAGSSSYNEQFF
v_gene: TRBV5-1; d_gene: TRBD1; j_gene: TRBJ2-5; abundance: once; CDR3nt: TGCGCCAGCAGCCAAGACAGGGGAGAGACCCAGTACTTC; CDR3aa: CASSQDRGETQYF
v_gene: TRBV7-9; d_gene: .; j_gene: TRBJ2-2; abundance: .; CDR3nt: TGTGCCAGCAGCTTCGGTAGGGACACCGGGGAGCTGTTTTTT; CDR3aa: CASSFGRDTGELFF
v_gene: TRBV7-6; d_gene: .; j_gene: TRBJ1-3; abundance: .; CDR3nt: TGTGCCAGCAGCCAACCGGGACAAGGAAACACCATATATTTT; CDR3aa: CASSQPGQGNTIYF
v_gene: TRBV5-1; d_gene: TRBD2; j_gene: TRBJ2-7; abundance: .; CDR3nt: TGCGCCAGCAGGAGCGGGGGAAACGGGGCCTACGAGCAGTACTTC; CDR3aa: CASRSGGNGAYEQYF
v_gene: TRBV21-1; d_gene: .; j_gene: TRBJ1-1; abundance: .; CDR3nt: TGTGCCAGCTATTTTGAGGGAGCTTTCTTT; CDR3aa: CASYFEGAFF
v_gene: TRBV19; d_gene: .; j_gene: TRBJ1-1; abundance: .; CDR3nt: TGTGCCAGTAGTGGTCCGGGAACTGAAGCTTTCTTT; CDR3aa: CASSGPGTEAFF
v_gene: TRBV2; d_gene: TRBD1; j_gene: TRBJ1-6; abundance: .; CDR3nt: TGTGCCAGCGGGGAGACAGGGAGCTCCTATAATTCACCCCTCCACTTT; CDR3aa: CASGETGSSYNSPLHF
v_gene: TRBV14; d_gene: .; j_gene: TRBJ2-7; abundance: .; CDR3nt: TGTGCCAGCAGCCACGCCAGCCGGGGGCCTTACGAGCAGTACTTC; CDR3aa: CASSHASRGPYEQYF
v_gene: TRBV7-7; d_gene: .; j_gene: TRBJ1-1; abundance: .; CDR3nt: TGTGCTAGCAGCTTAGGGAAGGGGCGAGGCACTGAAGCTTTCTTT; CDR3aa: CASSLGKGRGTEAFF
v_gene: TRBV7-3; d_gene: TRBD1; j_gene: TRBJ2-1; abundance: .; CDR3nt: TGTGCCAGCAGCCCCGACAGGGTTGGTCGCAATGAGCAGTTCTTC; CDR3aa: CASSPDRVGRNEQFF
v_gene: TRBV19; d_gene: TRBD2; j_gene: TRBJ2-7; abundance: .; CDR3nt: TGTGCCAGTAGTCTGATAGCGGGGGACCTCTCCTACGAGCAGTACTTC; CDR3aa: CASSLIAGDLSYEQYF
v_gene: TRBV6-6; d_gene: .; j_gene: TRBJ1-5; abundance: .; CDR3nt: TGTGCCACCCTTTGGGGAGGCAATCAGCCCCAGCATTTT; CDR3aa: CATLWGGNQPQHF
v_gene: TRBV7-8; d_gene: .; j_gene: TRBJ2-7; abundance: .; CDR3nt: TGTGCCAGCAGCCAAAGAGGCGAGCAGTACTTC; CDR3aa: CASSQRGEQYF
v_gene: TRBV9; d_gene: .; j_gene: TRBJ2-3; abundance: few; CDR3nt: TGTGCCAGCAGCGGGCGGTCAGATACGCAGTATTTT; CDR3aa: CASSGRSDTQYF
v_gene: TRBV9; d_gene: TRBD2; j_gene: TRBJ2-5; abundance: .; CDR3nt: TGTGCCAGCAGCGTAGGTAGCGGGGCCGGCGGGGCCCAGTACTTC; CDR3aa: CASSVGSGAGGAQYF
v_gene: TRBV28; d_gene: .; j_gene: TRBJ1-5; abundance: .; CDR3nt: TGTGCCGGCCGGGACACGAATCAGCCCCAGCATTTT; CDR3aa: CAGRDTNQPQHF
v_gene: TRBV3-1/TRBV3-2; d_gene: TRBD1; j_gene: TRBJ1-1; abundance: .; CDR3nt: TGTGCCAGCAGCCGGGACAGGGTAAACACTGAAGCTTTCTTT; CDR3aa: CASSRDRVNTEAFF
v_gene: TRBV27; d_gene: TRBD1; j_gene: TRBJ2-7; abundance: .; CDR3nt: TGTGCCAGCAGCCGACAGGGGGCCATCGCCTACGAGCAGTACTTC; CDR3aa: CASSRQGAIAYEQYF
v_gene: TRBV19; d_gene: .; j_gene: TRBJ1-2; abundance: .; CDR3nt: TGTGCCAGTAGTCCAGGGTTTAACTATGGCTACACCTTC; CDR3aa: CASSPGFNYGYTF
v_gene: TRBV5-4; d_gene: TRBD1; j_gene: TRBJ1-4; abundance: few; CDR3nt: TGTGCCAGCAGCTTTGGGGACAGGGGATATGAAAAACTGTTTTTT; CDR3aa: CASSFGDRGYEKLFF
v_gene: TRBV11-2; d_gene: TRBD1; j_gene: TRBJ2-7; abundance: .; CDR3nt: TGTGCCAGCAGCTTAGATAGGGGGCAATACGAGCAGTACTTC; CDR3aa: CASSLDRGQYEQYF
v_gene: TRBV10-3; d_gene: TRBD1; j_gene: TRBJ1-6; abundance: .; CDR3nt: TGTGCCATCAGTGGGGGGAGCGGGACAGGGGTTTCACCCCTCCACTTT; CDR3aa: CAISGGSGTGVSPLHF
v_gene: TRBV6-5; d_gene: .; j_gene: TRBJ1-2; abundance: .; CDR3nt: TGTGCCAGCAGCAGATTATATGGCTACACCTTC; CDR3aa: CASSRLYGYTF
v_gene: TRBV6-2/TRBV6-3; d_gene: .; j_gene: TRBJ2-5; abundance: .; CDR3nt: TGTGCCAGCAGCCAAAGGAGGGAGACCCAGTACTTC; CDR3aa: CASSQRRETQYF
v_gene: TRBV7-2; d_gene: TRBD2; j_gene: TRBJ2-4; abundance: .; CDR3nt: TGTGCCAGCAGCTTAGCTAGCGGGGGGGCTAAAAACATTCAGTACTTC; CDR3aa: CASSLASGGAKNIQYF
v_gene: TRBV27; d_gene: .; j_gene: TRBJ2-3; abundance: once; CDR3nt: TGTGCCAGCAGTTTCTCAGATACGCAGTATTTT; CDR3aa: CASSFSDTQYF
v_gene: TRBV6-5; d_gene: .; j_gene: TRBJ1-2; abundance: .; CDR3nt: TGTGCCAGCAGTTACTCCGGGGGGGTTGATGGCTACACCTTC; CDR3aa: CASSYSGGVDGYTF
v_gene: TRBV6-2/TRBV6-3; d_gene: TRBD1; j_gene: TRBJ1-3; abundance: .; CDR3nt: TGTGCCAGCAGTTCTTTCGACAGGGATGGAAACACCATATATTTT; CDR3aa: CASSSFDRDGNTIYF
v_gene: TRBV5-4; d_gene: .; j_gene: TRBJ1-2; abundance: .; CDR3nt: TGTGCCAGCAGGTACCAGGCCGCCGGATCTGGCTACACCTTC; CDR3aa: CASRYQAAGSGYTF
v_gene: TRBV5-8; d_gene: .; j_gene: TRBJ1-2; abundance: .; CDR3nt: TGTGCCAGCAGCTTGTCTGGGTTGGAAAGCCGTGGCTACACCTTC; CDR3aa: CASSLSGLESRGYTF
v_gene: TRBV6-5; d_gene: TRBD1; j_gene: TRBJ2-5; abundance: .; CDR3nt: TGTGCCAGCAGACAGGGGGTAAGGGAGACCCAGTACTTC; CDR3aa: CASRQGVRETQYF
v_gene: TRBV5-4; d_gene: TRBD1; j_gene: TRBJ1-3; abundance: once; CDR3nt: TGTGCCAGCAGCGCCGGGACAGGGAATCGCGGAAACACCATATATTTT; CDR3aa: CASSAGTGNRGNTIYF
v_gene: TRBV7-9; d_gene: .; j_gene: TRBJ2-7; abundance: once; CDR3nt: TGTGCCAGCAGCTTAGCCAGCTATCCCGAGCAGTACTTC; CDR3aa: CASSLASYPEQYF
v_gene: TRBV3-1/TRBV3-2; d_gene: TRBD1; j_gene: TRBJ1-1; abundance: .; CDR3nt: TGTGCCAGCAGCCGATGGGGACAGGATAAGGGCACTGAAGCTTTCTTT; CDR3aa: CASSRWGQDKGTEAFF